Presented here are 16 T cell receptor beta chains from one specimen sequenced in a study of blood T cell repertoires in COVID-19. Assay: immunoSEQ multiplex PCR; the TCRdb copy retains only in-frame clones and omits some. This sample has approximately 240,000 clones, with roughly nine tenths found just once. What was sequenced was PBMCs or T cells enriched from blood (not recorded which). All receptors derive from a woman under 30 in a cohort exposed to, infected with or recovered from COVID-19 (not recorded which).

J is TRBJ1-2 and V is TRBV19, with 8 bases fitting TRBD1. V shed 7 bases, J shed 2 bases, and the junction held 6 bases outside the gene matches. The length of the CDR3 is 14 residues. Germline V lookup: CDR1 LNHDA, CDR2 SQIVND (reference sequence). The CDR3 bases are TGTGCCAGTACCGCGACAGGGGTAAACTATGGCTACACCTTC. The encoded protein is CASTATGVNYGYTF.

This clone was counted once. The chain has TRBV5-4 and TRBJ2-1; D possibly corresponds to TRBD2 (6 bases). The CDR3 has 15 residues. The V and J ends lost 3 bases and 0 bases respectively, with 10 bases between them. Germline values: CDR1 SGHNT, CDR2 YYREEE (reference sequence). CDR3 sequence: CASSSGGSSYNEQFF. CDR3 in DNA: TGTGCCAGCAGCTCCGGGGGTAGCTCCTACAATGAGCAGTTCTTC.

The chain recombines TRBV29-1 with TRBJ1-5; D is unclear. Germline CDR1 reads SQVTM; CDR2 reads ANQGSEA. The CDR3 covers 14 residues. V was trimmed by 6 bases and J by 3 bases, leaving 15 bases between them. This CDR3 reads CSVGDRASNQPQHF. The CDR3 DNA sequence: TGCAGCGTGGGAGACCGGGCCTCCAATCAGCCCCAGCATTTT.

This chain joins TRBV7-3 and TRBJ2-3, with D possibly being TRBD1 (5 bases). The ends were cut back, 5 bases at V and 4 bases at J, with 19 bases in the middle. Germline CDR1 reads SGHTA; CDR2 reads FQGTGA. The CDR3 totals 16 residues. The CDR3 loop is CASSRSPGPGADTQYF. CDR3 sequence (DNA): TGTGCCAGCAGCCGTTCCCCAGGGCCGGGCGCAGATACGCAGTATTTT.

This chain links TRBV19 with TRBJ2-6; D is unclear. V lost 3 bases and J lost 0, with 6 bases in between. The germline CDR1 and CDR2 sequences are LNHDA and SQIVND (reference sequence). This CDR3 has 15 residues. CDR3 DNA: TGTGCCAGTAGTATGACAACCTCTGGGGCCAACGTCCTGACTTTC. Translating it yields CASSMTTSGANVLTF.

V gene TRBV3-1 (or the pseudogene TRBV3-2) combines with J gene TRBJ1-2, with a weak D call TRBD1 (5 bases). This CDR3 is 16 amino acids long. Germline-derived CDR1 and CDR2 are LGHDT and YNNKEL (reference sequence). V lost 0 bases and J 3 bases, leaving 14 bases between the germline ends. CDR3 sequence: CASSQEARVRYYGYTF. DNA of the CDR3: TGTGCCAGCAGCCAAGAGGCCAGGGTCCGCTACTATGGCTACACCTTC.

The chain has TRBV7-9 and TRBJ1-1; D is undetermined. Germline-derived CDR1 and CDR2 are SEHNR and FQNEAQ (reference sequence). V was trimmed by 0 bases and J by 2 bases, leaving 10 bases between them. The CDR3 runs to 15 residues. In nucleotides, the CDR3 is TGTGCCAGCAGCTTAGCTGGGAGAGCTAACACTGAAGCTTTCTTT. It specifies CASSLAGRANTEAFF.

The rearrangement joins TRBV6-5 to TRBJ2-2, with D tentatively TRBD1 (6 bases). V was trimmed by 6 bases and J by 7 bases, leaving 15 bases between them. The length of the CDR3 is 14 residues. The germline V gene has CDR1 MNHEY and CDR2 SVGAGI. The CDR3 coding sequence is TGTGCCAGCAGGACTACAGGGAGTCGCGGGGAGCTGTTTTTT. Residues: CASRTTGSRGELFF.

The chain links TRBV9 to TRBJ2-1; D is unresolved. Deletions cut 0 bases from V and 8 bases from J, with 6 bases between. This CDR3 has 12 amino acids. Germline V lookup: CDR1 SGDLS, CDR2 YYNGEE. The CDR3 DNA sequence: TGTGCCAGCAGCGTAGGAGAGGATGAGCAGTTCTTC. Translation gives CASSVGEDEQFF.

This sequence joins TRBV3-1 (or the pseudogene TRBV3-2) and TRBJ1-3, with D hard to call. Per the germline V gene, CDR1 is LGHDT and CDR2 is YNNKEL (reference sequence). This CDR3 is 17 amino acids long. Trimming removed 0 bases from V and 2 bases from J, with 14 bases in between. The CDR3 loop reads CASSQDSAGRAGNTIYF. The CDR3 DNA follows: TGTGCCAGCAGCCAAGATTCGGCGGGGAGGGCTGGAAACACCATATATTTT.

The chain carries TRBV28 and TRBJ2-2; D is perhaps TRBD2 (5 bases). The CDR3 consists of 14 residues. Germline-derived CDR1 and CDR2 are MDHEN and SYDVKM. V was trimmed by 3 bases and J by 2 bases, leaving 7 bases between them. The CDR3 is CASSFRLNTGELFF. As DNA, the CDR3 is TGTGCCAGCAGTTTCAGACTAAACACCGGGGAGCTGTTTTTT.

J is TRBJ2-1 and V is TRBV7-9; tentative D call: TRBD2 (6 bases). V shed 3 bases and J shed 5 bases, with 14 bases lying between them. This CDR3 is 15 amino acids long. Germline values: CDR1 SEHNR, CDR2 FQNEAQ (reference sequence). The CDR3 nucleotides read TGTGCCAGCAGCTTTAGGGGACTCTTCAACAATGAGCAGTTCTTC. It codes for CASSFRGLFNNEQFF. Using reference TRBV7-9 and TRBJ2-1 for the parts outside the CDR3, the full variable domain is DTGVSQNPRHKITKRGQNVTFRCDPISEHNRLYWYRQTLGQGPEFLTYFQNEAQLEKSRLLSDRFSAERPKGSFSTLEIQRTEQGDSAMYLCASSFRGLFNNEQFFGPGTRLTVL.

The rearrangement links TRBV14 to TRBJ1-2, with 7 bases lining up with TRBD1. The V gene end was trimmed by 0 bases and the J gene end by 2 bases; junction bases not matched to a gene: 0. Per the germline V gene, CDR1 is SGHDN and CDR2 is FVKESK. The CDR3 has 14 amino acids. The CDR3 spells CASSQEQGNYGYTF. Written as DNA, the CDR3 is TGTGCCAGCAGCCAAGAACAGGGGAACTATGGCTACACCTTC.

This clone was recorded once. The chain is built from TRBV3-1 (or the pseudogene TRBV3-2) and TRBJ2-3, with 8 bases fitting TRBD1. Germline V gene data show CDR1 as LGHDT and CDR2 as YNNKEL (reference sequence). Trimming removed 5 bases from V and 10 bases from J; junction bases left unmatched: 17. The CDR3 loop spans 16 amino acids. The CDR3 protein is CASSGGTGSIVRSQYF. The CDR3 region has the DNA TGTGCCAGCAGCGGAGGGACAGGCTCTATAGTCCGGTCGCAGTATTTT.

In nucleotides, the CDR3 is TGTGCCAGCAGTTACTCGGAGAGACAGGGGCATGGCTACACCTTC. It encodes CASSYSERQGHGYTF. V gene TRBV6-5 combines with J gene TRBJ1-2; 8 nucleotides agree with TRBD1. The CDR3 consists of 15 residues. Germline V gene data show CDR1 as MNHEY and CDR2 as SVGAGI. V dropped 0 bases and J dropped 6; count of bases not matched to a gene: 6.

V and J are TRBV19 and TRBJ1-2; 9 nucleotides line up with TRBD1. Germline trimming cut 7 bases from V and 6 bases from J; bases unmatched to any gene: 9. The CDR3 totals 14 residues. Germline CDR1 LNHDA, CDR2 SQIVND (reference sequence). CDR3 sequence reads: CASTPQGTGNGYTF. As DNA, the CDR3 is TGTGCCAGTACCCCACAGGGGACAGGGAATGGCTACACCTTC.